Presented here are 21 T cell receptor beta chains from one specimen sequenced in a study of graft-versus-host responses after intestinal transplantation. No antigen has been identified for these receptors. Sequenced by immunoSEQ multiplex PCR; TCRdb stores in-frame clones only, minus some. The repertoire holds about 120,000 clones, with roughly 96% as singletons. The specimen was unstimulated CD8+ T cells sorted from spleen or lymph node cells, collected before intestinal transplant. All receptors derive from a human donor who received an intestinal transplant.

This chain uses TRBV28 with TRBJ2-7; either TRBD1 or TRBD2 may fit D (6 bases each). The germline CDR1 and CDR2 sequences are MDHEN and SYDVKM. Trimming shortened V by 4 bases and J by 1 base, and 17 bases separated the two germline ends. The CDR3 contains 16 residues. CDR3 sequence: CASSSTGLHSSYEQYF. In DNA form, the CDR3 reads TGTGCCAGCAGTTCGACAGGACTACACAGTTCCTACGAGCAGTACTTC.

The gene calls are TRBV7-9 and TRBJ2-1; TRBD2 aligns across 12 bases. Per the germline V gene, CDR1 is SEHNR and CDR2 is FQNEAQ (reference sequence). This CDR3 has 15 residues. V was clipped by 1 base and J by 7 bases; unmatched bases: 2. CDR3 loop: CASSLGLAGVNEQFF. DNA for the CDR3: TGTGCCAGCAGCTTAGGACTAGCGGGAGTGAATGAGCAGTTCTTC. Filled out from reference TRBV7-9 and TRBJ2-1, the complete variable domain reads DTGVSQNPRHKITKRGQNVTFRCDPISEHNRLYWYRQTLGQGPEFLTYFQNEAQLEKSRLLSDRFSAERPKGSFSTLEIQRTEQGDSAMYLCASSLGLAGVNEQFFGPGTRLTVL.

The rearrangement joins TRBV6-1 to TRBJ1-5; a possible D gene is TRBD1 (5 bases). The V end was cut by 2 bases, the J end by 4 bases, with 15 bases between. The CDR3 totals 16 residues. Germline values: CDR1 MNHNS, CDR2 SASEGT. For the CDR3, the DNA is TGTGCCAGCAGTGAATTTTTGTACAGGAGGAATCAGCCCCAGCATTTT. This sequence encodes CASSEFLYRRNQPQHF.

The genes are TRBV28 and TRBJ2-7, with D maybe TRBD1 (5 bases). Trimming removed 7 bases from V and 3 bases from J, with 16 bases in between. CDR3 length: 14 residues. Per germline, CDR1 MDHEN and CDR2 SYDVKM. The CDR3: CASTLGVGVYEQYF. CDR3 DNA sequence: TGTGCCAGCACCCTTGGAGTAGGGGTCTACGAGCAGTACTTC.

V usage is TRBV6-5 and J usage is TRBJ2-7; D is perhaps TRBD2 (6 bases). The V gene's germline CDR1 is MNHEY and CDR2 SVGAGI. The CDR3 spans 15 residues. V lost 6 bases and J lost 1, with 16 bases in between. CDR3 amino acids: CASRSTSIRSYEQYF. CDR3 bases: TGTGCCAGCAGATCGACTAGTATACGATCCTACGAGCAGTACTTC.

The chain recombines TRBV5-4 with TRBJ2-7, with D maybe TRBD2 (5 bases). Germline loops: CDR1 SGHNT, CDR2 YYREEE (reference sequence). V was clipped by 0 bases and J by 4 bases, with 11 bases between them. This CDR3 contains 14 residues. The CDR3 nucleotides read TGTGCCAGCAGCTTGGTGGAAGAGGGATACGAGCAGTACTTC. The encoded protein is CASSLVEEGYEQYF.

The chain combines TRBV6-5 with TRBJ1-1; 7 bases agree with TRBD1. J gave up 4 bases and V 4 bases, and 6 bases lay outside the gene matches. Germline values: CDR1 MNHEY, CDR2 SVGAGI. CDR3 length: 14 amino acids. DNA of the CDR3: TGTGCCAGCAGTTTTCAGACAGGGACCACTGAAGCTTTCTTT. It codes for CASSFQTGTTEAFF.

The rearrangement links TRBV27 to TRBJ2-1, with 9 bases identical to TRBD1. The V gene end was trimmed by 5 bases and the J gene end by 5 bases; junction bases not matched to a gene: 4. Germline V gene lookup returns CDR1 MNHEY and CDR2 SMNVEV (reference sequence). The CDR3 has 14 amino acids. The DNA of the CDR3 is TGTGCCAGCAGTCTTGGACAGGGGAACAATGAGCAGTTCTTC. This sequence encodes CASSLGQGNNEQFF.

The V gene is TRBV2, the J gene TRBJ2-5, with TRBD1 as a possible D gene (5 bases). Germline CDR1 is SNHLY and CDR2 is FYNNEI. Deletions cut 6 bases from V and 5 bases from J, with 13 bases between. CDR3 size: 13 residues. The CDR3 reads CASRVPGWETQYF. The CDR3 region has the DNA TGTGCCAGCAGGGTACCAGGGTGGGAGACCCAGTACTTC.

V and J are TRBV20-1 and TRBJ2-1; tentative D call: TRBD2 (6 bases). Germline CDR1 DFQATT, CDR2 SNEGSKA (reference sequence). This CDR3 has 10 residues. CDR3 sequence (DNA): TGCTCACGGGGGTTCCATGAGCAGTTCTTC. Translated: CSRGFHEQFF.

With regard to this clone: The same CDR3 also results from other DNA sequences found in this sample. The chain links TRBV9 to TRBJ1-1; D remains unclear. Germline CDR1 and CDR2: SGDLS and YYNGEE. This CDR3 has 15 residues. Trimming left V 4 bases short and J 1 base short, with 14 bases between. CDR3 sequence reads: CASSPRGNKNTEAFF. The CDR3 nucleotides are TGTGCCAGCAGCCCCAGAGGTAACAAGAACACTGAAGCTTTCTTT.

CDR3 residues: CASSLGMSDEQYF. CDR3 sequence (DNA): TGTGCCAGCAGTCTAGGCATGAGTGACGAGCAGTACTTC. V and J are TRBV28 and TRBJ2-7; D is ambiguous. Germline CDR1 reads MDHEN; CDR2 reads SYDVKM. The V gene lost 5 bases and the J gene lost 5 bases, with 13 bases spanning the gap. The CDR3 extends over 13 amino acids.

V usage is TRBV7-9 and J usage is TRBJ1-6, with D unclear. The length of the CDR3 is 15 residues. Trimming took 1 base from V and 7 from J, leaving 11 bases between them. Germline lookup yields CDR1 SEHNR and CDR2 FQNEAQ (reference sequence). The CDR3 region is CASSLEYGRNSPLHF. CDR3 nucleotides: TGTGCCAGCAGCTTAGAGTATGGAAGGAATTCACCCCTCCACTTT.

The V and J genes are TRBV6-1 and TRBJ1-2, with a possible D match to TRBD1 (5 bases). V gave up 7 bases and J gave up 8 bases, with 11 bases separating them. Germline V gene lookup returns CDR1 MNHNS and CDR2 SASEGT. There are 11 residues in the CDR3. The CDR3 sequence is CASTGGIGYTF. The CDR3 coding sequence is TGTGCCAGCACTGGGGGTATCGGCTACACCTTC.

The chain uses TRBV30 and TRBJ1-1; weak D call: TRBD1 (5 bases). Germline lookup yields CDR1 GTSNPN and CDR2 SVGIG (reference sequence). V lost 2 bases and J lost 8, with 12 bases in between. The CDR3 runs to 12 residues. The CDR3 reads CAWSPTVGEAFF. The CDR3 DNA reads TGTGCCTGGAGTCCGACAGTCGGGGAAGCTTTCTTT.

This CDR3 is CASSQVRTGGEETQYF. The CDR3 DNA reads TGCGCCAGCAGCCAAGTCCGGACAGGGGGCGAAGAGACCCAGTACTTC. This rearrangement joins TRBV4-1 to TRBJ2-5, with 11 bases matching TRBD1. CDR1 and CDR2 from the germline V gene are MGHRA and YSYEKL. The CDR3 is made up of 16 amino acids. Trimming at V came to 1 base and at J to 3 bases, leaving 4 bases not matched to a gene.

The V call is TRBV14, the J call TRBJ2-7, with 8 bases matching TRBD2. The CDR3 has 17 amino acids. CDR1 SGHDN and CDR2 FVKESK come from the germline V gene. Trimming took 0 bases from V and 6 from J; bases not matched to a gene: 13. The CDR3 coding sequence is TGTGCCAGCAGCCAAGACCCTGTTTGGACTCTAGCGGGCGAGCAGTACTTC. It is translated as CASSQDPVWTLAGEQYF.

The chain combines TRBV27 with TRBJ2-1; unclear D gene. Trimming cost V 0 bases and J 12 bases, with 18 bases left between them. The CDR3 is 15 amino acids. Germline CDR1 is MNHEY and CDR2 is SMNVEV (reference sequence). CDR3 protein: CASSLSYIRRWSQFF. As DNA, the CDR3 is TGTGCCAGCAGTTTATCGTATATTCGTCGTTGGTCGCAGTTCTTC.

J is TRBJ1-6 and V is TRBV30; D uncertain. V was shortened by 1 base and J by 10 bases, with 14 bases between the two germline ends. Germline assignment: CDR1 GTSNPN and CDR2 SVGIG (reference sequence). The CDR3 contains 14 residues. CDR3: CAWSDPGDGSPLHF. The CDR3, as DNA: TGTGCCTGGAGTGATCCGGGTGATGGATCACCCCTCCACTTT.

V and J are TRBV5-4 and TRBJ2-7, with D uncertain. Trimming removed 2 bases from V and 0 bases from J, with 9 bases in between. Germline V CDR1 and CDR2: SGHNT, YYREEE (reference sequence). The CDR3 spans 14 residues. The chain's CDR3 is CASSFEQASYEQYF. The CDR3 nucleotides read TGTGCCAGCAGCTTTGAGCAGGCCTCCTACGAGCAGTACTTC.

The table lists this clone with a count of one. This chain uses TRBV5-5 with TRBJ1-1; perhaps TRBD1 as D (6 bases). The V gene lost 1 base and the J gene lost 4 bases, with 17 bases spanning the gap. The CDR3 has 16 amino acids. CDR1 SGHKS and CDR2 YYEKEE come from the germline V gene (reference sequence). CDR3 loop: CASSLSLAQGRTEAFF. DNA of the CDR3: TGTGCCAGCAGCTTGTCCCTGGCACAGGGTCGCACTGAAGCTTTCTTT.